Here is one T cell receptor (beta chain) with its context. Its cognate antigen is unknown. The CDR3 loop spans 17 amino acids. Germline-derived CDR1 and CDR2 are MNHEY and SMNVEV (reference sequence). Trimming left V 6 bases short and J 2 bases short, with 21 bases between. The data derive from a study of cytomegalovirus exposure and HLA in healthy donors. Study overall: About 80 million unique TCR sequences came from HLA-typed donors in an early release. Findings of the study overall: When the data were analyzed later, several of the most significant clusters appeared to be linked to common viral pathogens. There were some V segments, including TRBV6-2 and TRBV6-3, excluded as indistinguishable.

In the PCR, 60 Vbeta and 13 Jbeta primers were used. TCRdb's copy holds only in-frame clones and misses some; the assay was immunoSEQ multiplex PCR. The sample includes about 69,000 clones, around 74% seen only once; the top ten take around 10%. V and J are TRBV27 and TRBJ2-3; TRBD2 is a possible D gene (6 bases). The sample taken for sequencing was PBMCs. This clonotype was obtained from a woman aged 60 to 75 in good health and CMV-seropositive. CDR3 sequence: CASRRTLAVRTTDTQYF. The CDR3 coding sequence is TGTGCCAGCAGACGAACGTTAGCGGTGCGAACCACAGATACGCAGTATTTT.